This T cell receptor (beta chain) was sequenced for a study of Ad26.COV2.S vaccination and SARS-CoV-2 variants. This CDR3 is 14 amino acids long. V gave up 0 bases and J gave up 6 bases, with 7 bases separating them. Germline V gene data show CDR1 as SGHNT and CDR2 as YYREEE (reference sequence). This clone was found once. This sample's treatment: about 20 received Ad26.COV2.S at low or high dose, single or two shots; 5 received placebo; per-sample allocation not given. Sampling was performed 63 days after the first vaccine or placebo injection. TCRdb's table, derived via immunoSEQ multiplex PCR, lists solely in-frame clones and lacks some. The repertoire holds around 400,000 clones, about 91% seen once, with under 2% in the top ten.

The sample here was peripheral blood, taken in a trial of Ad26.COV2.S vaccine versus placebo. This TCR was sampled from a person between 18 and 60 years old who received the Ad26.COV2.S COVID-19 vaccine or a placebo. This rearrangement joins TRBV5-4 to TRBJ1-6; D call uncertain. The CDR3 protein is CASSLVGINSPLHF. Here the CDR3 DNA reads TGTGCCAGCAGCTTGGTGGGGATTAATTCACCCCTCCACTTT.